These 8 T cell receptor beta chains were sequenced from one sample in a study of T cell responses to AZD1222 COVID-19 vaccine. Profiled with immunoSEQ multiplex PCR; TCRdb holds only in-frame clones, not every one. Of some 100,000 clones in the sample, about nine tenths were seen once. This material consisted of peripheral blood, taken on day 0 of AZD1222 vaccination. These receptors came from an adult in good health.

V gene TRBV19 combines with J gene TRBJ1-1; D remains unclear. Trimming shortened V by 6 bases and J by 4 bases, and 15 bases separated the two germline ends. CDR3 size: 14 residues. Germline values: CDR1 LNHDA, CDR2 SQIVND (reference sequence). The CDR3 here is CASSRLGVGTEAFF. The CDR3 DNA reads as TGTGCCAGTAGCAGGCTCGGGGTCGGCACTGAAGCTTTCTTT.

The V call is TRBV6-5, the J call TRBJ2-3; 12 nucleotides agree with TRBD2. V shed 5 bases and J 5 bases; nucleotides not matched to a gene: 5. The CDR3 loop spans 15 amino acids. Germline V gene lookup returns CDR1 MNHEY and CDR2 SVGAGI. For the CDR3, the DNA is TGTGCCAGCAGTCGACTAGCGGGAGTAGAAGATACGCAGTATTTT. Translation gives CASSRLAGVEDTQYF.

The V gene is TRBV7-9, the J gene TRBJ2-5; no clear D. Germline lookup yields CDR1 SEHNR and CDR2 FQNEAQ (reference sequence). The length of the CDR3 is 14 residues. Trimming left V 0 bases short and J 0 bases short, with 5 bases between. The CDR3 DNA reads TGTGCCAGCAGCTTAGCTGCTTACCAAGAGACCCAGTACTTC. It is translated as CASSLAAYQETQYF.

The chain is built from TRBV5-1 and TRBJ2-2, with TRBD1 matching over 8 bases. This CDR3 has 18 residues. J gave up 4 bases and V 1 base, and 12 bases lay outside the gene matches. CDR1 is SGHRS and CDR2 is YFSETQ in the germline V gene. CDR3 DNA: TGCGCCAGCAGCTTGTACGGTAGTGGGACAGGCCTCACCGGGGAGCTGTTTTTT. Amino acids: CASSLYGSGTGLTGELFF.

The chain couples TRBV5-4 to TRBJ1-1; TRBD1 aligns across 8 bases. The V segment lost 3 bases and the J segment 7 bases; nucleotides outside the gene matches: 5. There are 13 residues in the CDR3. The germline V gene encodes CDR1 SGHNT and CDR2 YYREEE (reference sequence). The CDR3 is CASSYRGLDEAFF. CDR3 DNA sequence: TGTGCCAGCAGCTACAGGGGGTTGGATGAAGCTTTCTTT.

This clone was recorded only once. The chain joins TRBV5-1 to TRBJ2-2; D gene uncertain. The CDR3 extends over 13 amino acids. Per the germline V gene, CDR1 is SGHRS and CDR2 is YFSETQ. The germline V and J ends were trimmed by 6 bases and 1 base, with 7 bases remaining between them. CDR3 sequence (DNA): TGCGCCAGCAAAGGGAAGAACACCGGGGAGCTGTTTTTT. Protein sequence: CASKGKNTGELFF. The complete variable domain, with remaining parts taken from reference TRBV5-1 and TRBJ2-2, reads KAGVTQTPRYLIKTRGQQVTLSCSPISGHRSVSWYQQTPGQGLQFLFEYFSETQRNKGNFPGRFSGRQFSNSRSEMNVSTLELGDSALYLCASKGKNTGELFFGEGSRLTVL.

In its sample, this clone ranks as large (0.1 to 1%). This chain joins TRBV4-1 and TRBJ2-7, with 8 bases that match TRBD2. CDR3 length: 17 residues. The J segment lost 1 base and the V segment lost 1 base, leaving 9 bases of the junction unmatched. Germline CDR1 and CDR2: MGHRA and YSYEKL. The CDR3 DNA sequence: TGCGCCAGCAGCCAAGTTGGGGCTAGCGGGTCTTCCTACGAGCAGTACTTC. Translated: CASSQVGASGSSYEQYF.

In this sample, this clone turned up a few times. The chain employs TRBV7-2 and TRBJ2-3; D ambiguous. The CDR3 spans 14 residues. The V end was cut by 2 bases, the J end by 1 base, with 7 bases between. CDR1 and CDR2 from the germline V gene are SGHTA and FQGNSA. In nucleotides, the CDR3 is TGTGCCAGCAGCTTATCCAGCGGCACAGATACGCAGTATTTT. This sequence encodes CASSLSSGTDTQYF.